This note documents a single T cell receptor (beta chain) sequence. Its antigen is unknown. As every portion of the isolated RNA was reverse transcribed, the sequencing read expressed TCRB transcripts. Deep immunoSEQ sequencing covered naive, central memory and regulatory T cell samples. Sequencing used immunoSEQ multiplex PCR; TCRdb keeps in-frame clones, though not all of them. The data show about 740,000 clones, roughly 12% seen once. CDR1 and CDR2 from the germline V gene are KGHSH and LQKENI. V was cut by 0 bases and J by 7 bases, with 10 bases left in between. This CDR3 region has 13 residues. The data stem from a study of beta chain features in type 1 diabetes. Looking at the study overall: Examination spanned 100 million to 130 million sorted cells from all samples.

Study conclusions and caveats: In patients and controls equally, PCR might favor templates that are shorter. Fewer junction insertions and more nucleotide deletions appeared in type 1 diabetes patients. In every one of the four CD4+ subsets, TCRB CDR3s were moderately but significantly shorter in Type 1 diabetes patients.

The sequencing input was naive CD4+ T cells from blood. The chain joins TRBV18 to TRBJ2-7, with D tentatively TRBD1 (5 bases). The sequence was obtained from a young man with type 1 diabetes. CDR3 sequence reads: CASSPPPGREQYF. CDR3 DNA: TGTGCCAGCTCACCACCGCCAGGGCGGGAGCAGTACTTC.